This T cell receptor (beta chain) was identified in a study of breast tumors, draining lymph nodes, adjacent tissues. Axillary draining lymph nodes of breast cancer patients supplied the node samples. Concerning this clonotype itself: Its target is unknown.

Trimming at V came to 4 bases and at J to 2 bases, leaving 16 bases not matched to a gene. The CDR3 is made up of 20 amino acids. CDR1 is SGHTA and CDR2 is FQGNSA in the germline V gene. Using its own MiXCR run on the multiplex PCR reads, TCRdb lists one record per CDR3 protein. The profile covers 160,000 or so distinct CDR3 sequences, with 33% appearing a single time and around 4% taken by the ten largest. Study-level findings and limits: Tumors had less TCR diversity than lymph nodes, more than nontumor tissue. Compared with basal-like, luminal-like tumors shared significantly more repertoire with nontumor tissue.

The sample taken for sequencing was axillary lymph node tissue. This sequence originates from a female donor with breast cancer. Some clones in this sample may be carry-over from other donors' samples. The V and J genes are TRBV7-2 and TRBJ2-1; 11 nucleotides agree with TRBD2. The CDR3 DNA sequence: TGTGCCAGCAGCTCCCGGCGGACTAGCGGGTTCCGTAGCCCCTACAATGAGCAGTTCTTC. Its protein is CASSSRRTSGFRSPYNEQFF.